Reported below is one T cell receptor (beta chain). This record belongs to a study of blood T cell repertoires in COVID-19. About the research overall: The United States, Italy and Spain provided the acute and convalescent COVID-19 samples. The analysed material was cDNA or gDNA that came from T cells, B-cell-depleted T cells, or PBMCs.

Profiling relied on immunoSEQ multiplex PCR, and the TCRdb table lists in-frame clones only, not all of them. The top ten clones hold 2.2% of a sample with approximately 200,000 clones, 80% to 90% of them seen once. V dropped 5 bases and J dropped 2 bases, with 15 bases sitting between them. Per the germline V gene, CDR1 is SGHVS and CDR2 is FNYEAQ. The CDR3 runs 15 residues. This clonotype originated in a woman between 45 and 60 years old with acute or convalescent COVID-19. The chain employs TRBV7-6 and TRBJ1-2; D is undetermined. Sequencing was carried out using peripheral blood. The CDR3 protein is CASSALRASNYGYTF. CDR3 DNA sequence: TGTGCCAGCAGCGCACTGAGGGCCTCGAACTATGGCTACACCTTC. Filled out from reference TRBV7-6 and TRBJ1-2, the complete variable domain reads GAGVSQSPRYKVTKRGQDVALRCDPISGHVSLYWYRQALGQGPEFLTYFNYEAQQDKSGLPNDRFSAERPEGSISTLTIQRTEQRDSAMYRCASSALRASNYGYTFGSGTRLTVV.